These 6 T cell receptor beta chains share one sample of origin, sequenced in a study of a mutant IDH1 vaccine in newly diagnosed glioma. Time point in this sample: baseline, week 1 (first vaccination visit). The treatment was: pre-vaccination baseline after standard-of-care therapy. The repertoire was sequenced with immunoSEQ multiplex PCR; TCRdb's copy has only in-frame clones and lacks some. The sample lists 59,000 or so clones, about 91% occurring once. This specimen consisted of PBMCs, obtained from a glioma patient treated with radiotherapy, temozolomide or both. The receptors come from a middle-aged man with glioma.

This clone was seen only once. The chain uses TRBV4-3 and TRBJ1-4, with D unclear. The CDR3 is 19 amino acids. CDR1 and CDR2 from the germline V gene are LGHNA and YSLEER. Trimming took 0 bases from V and 3 from J, leaving 20 bases between them. The CDR3 loop is CASSQDRITGPTANEKLFF. CDR3 bases: TGCGCCAGCAGCCAAGATAGGATAACCGGGCCTACCGCTAATGAAAAACTGTTTTTT.

The chain uses TRBV6-6 and TRBJ2-7; D ambiguous. The CDR3 has 13 amino acids. Trimming took off 5 bases at V and 8 bases at J, with 16 bases between the two ends. CDR1 is MNHNY and CDR2 is SVGAGI in the germline V gene (reference sequence). The CDR3 DNA reads as TGTGCCAGCAGTCCTCCAGTGACCCAGAAGCAGTACTTC. Its protein is CASSPPVTQKQYF.

The V gene is TRBV19, the J gene TRBJ1-5; 9 bases are shared with TRBD1. V lost 7 bases, J lost 4 bases, and 8 bases stayed unmatched. CDR1 is LNHDA, CDR2 SQIVND, per germline (reference sequence). CDR3 length equals 15 residues. This CDR3 is CASTLGTGLNQPQHF. CDR3 DNA sequence: TGTGCCAGTACCCTGGGGACAGGGCTTAATCAGCCCCAGCATTTT.

V gene TRBV11-2 combines with J gene TRBJ2-2; D is perhaps TRBD1 or TRBD2 (5 bases each). Trimming took off 3 bases at V and 4 bases at J, with 15 bases between the two ends. The CDR3 is 16 amino acids. From germline, CDR1 is SGHAT and CDR2 FQNNGV. The CDR3 region is CASSFLRGRSTGELFF. The DNA for the CDR3 is TGTGCCAGCAGCTTTCTGAGGGGTCGTAGCACCGGGGAGCTGTTTTTT.

Regarding this clone: This CDR3 is also generated by other DNA sequences in the sample. The chain recombines TRBV18 with TRBJ2-2, with no clear D. CDR1 and CDR2 from the germline V gene are KGHSH and LQKENI. There are 13 residues in the CDR3. Trimming cost V 3 bases and J 0 bases, with 2 bases left between them. CDR3: CASSPSNTGELFF. For the CDR3, the DNA is TGTGCCAGCTCACCGTCGAACACCGGGGAGCTGTTTTTT. Filled out from reference TRBV18 and TRBJ2-2, the complete variable domain reads NAGVMQNPRHLVRRRGQEARLRCSPMKGHSHVYWYRQLPEEGLKFMVYLQKENIIDESGMPKERFSAEFPKEGPSILRIQQVVRGDSAAYFCASSPSNTGELFFGEGSRLTVL.

The chain is built from TRBV7-8 and TRBJ2-5; unclear D gene. Germline V gene sequence: CDR1 SGHVS, CDR2 FQNEAQ. Trimming took 5 bases from V and 4 from J, leaving 11 bases between them. This CDR3 has 13 residues. The CDR3 DNA reads as TGTGCCAGCAGCCCGGCGTGGGGAGAGACCCAGTACTTC. Amino acids: CASSPAWGETQYF.